The sequence of this T cell receptor beta chain was determined in a study of blood T cell repertoires in COVID-19. Study details: Acute-phase and convalescent COVID-19 samples originated in the United States, Italy and Spain. Sample material is recorded as cDNA or gDNA derived from T cells, B-cell-depleted T cells, or PBMCs.

As handled by the study authors: Amplification from reference gene primers served as the basis for estimated nucleated cell counts. Assay: immunoSEQ multiplex PCR; the TCRdb copy retains only in-frame clones and omits some. Clone size and V and J calls were adopted from that table, with D and trimming inferred from the DNA. Among approximately 45,000 clones listed, 85% to 90% were seen once. This clone was observed a handful of times. The CDR3 spans 16 residues. CDR1 and CDR2 (germline): MNHEY, SVGAGI. Losses at the gene ends were 1 base for V and 6 bases for J; bases not matched to a gene: 5. Sequencing was carried out using peripheral blood. The receptor was isolated from a human donor in a cohort sampled during active COVID-19. J is TRBJ2-1 and V is TRBV6-5, with TRBD2 matching over 11 bases. This CDR3 reads CASSYLSLAGVNEQFF. Written as DNA, the CDR3 is TGTGCCAGCAGTTACTTATCACTAGCGGGAGTCAATGAGCAGTTCTTC.